The source of this T cell receptor (beta chain) is a study of graft-versus-host responses after intestinal transplantation. Notes on the study in general: Marrow from the recipient contained GvH clones, some of which had appeared first in ileum or blood.

Clones were read by immunoSEQ multiplex PCR, and TCRdb kept only the in-frame ones, dropping some. The sample yields 85,000 to 100,000 clones, roughly 90% seen once. On this clone: The antigen is not known.

The V and J ends lost 5 bases and 3 bases respectively, with 11 bases between them. Germline lookup yields CDR1 SGHAT and CDR2 FQNNGV. The CDR3 sequence is 13 residues long. This material consisted of unstimulated CD4+ T cells sorted from spleen or lymph node cells, taken before intestinal transplant. The gene calls are TRBV11-2 and TRBJ2-7, with D possibly matching TRBD1 (6 bases). The TCR sequence derives from a human donor who received an intestinal transplant. The CDR3 loop is CASSPDRNYEQYF. In DNA, the CDR3 is TGTGCCAGCAGCCCCGACAGGAACTACGAGCAGTACTTC.